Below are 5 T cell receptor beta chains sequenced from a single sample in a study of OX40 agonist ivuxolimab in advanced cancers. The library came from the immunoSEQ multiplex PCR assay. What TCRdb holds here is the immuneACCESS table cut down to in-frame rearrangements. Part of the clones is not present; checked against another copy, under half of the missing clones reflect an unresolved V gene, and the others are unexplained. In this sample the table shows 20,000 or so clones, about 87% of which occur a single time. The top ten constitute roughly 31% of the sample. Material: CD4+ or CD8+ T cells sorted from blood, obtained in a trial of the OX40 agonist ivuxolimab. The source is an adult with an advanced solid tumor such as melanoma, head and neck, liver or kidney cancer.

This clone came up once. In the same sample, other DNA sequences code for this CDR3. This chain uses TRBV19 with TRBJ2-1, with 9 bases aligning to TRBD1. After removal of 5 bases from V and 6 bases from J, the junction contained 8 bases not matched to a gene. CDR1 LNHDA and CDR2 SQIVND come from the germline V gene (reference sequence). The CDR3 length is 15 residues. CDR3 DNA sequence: TGTGCCAGTAGTTCGCCCGGGACAGGGTCCAATGAGCAGTTCTTC. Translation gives CASSSPGTGSNEQFF. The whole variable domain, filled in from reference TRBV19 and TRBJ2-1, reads DGGITQSPKYLFRKEGQNVTLSCEQNLNHDAMYWYRQDPGQGLRLIYYSQIVNDFQKGDIAEGYSVSREKKESFPLTVTSAQKNPTAFYLCASSSPGTGSNEQFFGPGTRLTVL.

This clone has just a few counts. The chain's CDR3 is CASSPPPSYGYTF. The CDR3 DNA is TGTGCCAGCTCGCCCCCCCCGTCCTATGGCTACACCTTC. The V call is TRBV7-2, the J call TRBJ1-2; D is ambiguous. Germline V gives CDR1 SGHTA, CDR2 FQGNSA. The length of the CDR3 is 13 residues. V lost 8 bases and J lost 4, with 14 bases in between.

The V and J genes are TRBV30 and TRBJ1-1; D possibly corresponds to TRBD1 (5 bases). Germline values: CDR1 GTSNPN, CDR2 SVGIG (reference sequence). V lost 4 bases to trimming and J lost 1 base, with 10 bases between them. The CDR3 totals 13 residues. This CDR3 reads CAWMGGTNTEAFF. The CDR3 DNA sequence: TGTGCCTGGATGGGGGGGACGAACACTGAAGCTTTCTTT.

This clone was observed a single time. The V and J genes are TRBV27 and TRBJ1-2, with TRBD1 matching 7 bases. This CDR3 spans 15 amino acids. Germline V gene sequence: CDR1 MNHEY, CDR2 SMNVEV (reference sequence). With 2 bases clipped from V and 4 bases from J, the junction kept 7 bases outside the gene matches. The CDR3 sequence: CASSLKPAGGYGYTF. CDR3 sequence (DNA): TGTGCCAGCAGTTTAAAGCCGGCAGGGGGCTATGGCTACACCTTC.

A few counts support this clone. CDR3 bases: TGTGCCAGCAGTGAAAACACTGAAGCTTTCTTT. Translating it yields CASSENTEAFF. This rearrangement joins TRBV6-1 to TRBJ1-1; no clear D gene. The CDR3 consists of 11 residues. V was trimmed by 2 bases and J by 2 bases, leaving 0 bases between them. Germline CDR1 is MNHNS and CDR2 is SASEGT.